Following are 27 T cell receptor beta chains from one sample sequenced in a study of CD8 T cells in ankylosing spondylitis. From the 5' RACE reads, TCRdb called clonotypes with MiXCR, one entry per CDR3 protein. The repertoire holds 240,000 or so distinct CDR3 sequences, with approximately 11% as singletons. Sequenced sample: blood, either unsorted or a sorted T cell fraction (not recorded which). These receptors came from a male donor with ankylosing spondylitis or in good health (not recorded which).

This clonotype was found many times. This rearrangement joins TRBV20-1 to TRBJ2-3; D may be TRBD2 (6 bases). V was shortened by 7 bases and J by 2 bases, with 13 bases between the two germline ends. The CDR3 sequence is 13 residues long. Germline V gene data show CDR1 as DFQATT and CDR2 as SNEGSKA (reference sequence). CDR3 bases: TGCAGTGTCACCGCGGGGTCCACAGATACGCAGTATTTT. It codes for CSVTAGSTDTQYF.

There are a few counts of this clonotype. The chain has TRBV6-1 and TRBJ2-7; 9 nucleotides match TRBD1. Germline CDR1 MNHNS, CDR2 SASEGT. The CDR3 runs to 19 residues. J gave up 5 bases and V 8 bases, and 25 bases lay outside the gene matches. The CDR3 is CASQERTTNRGPIPNEQYF. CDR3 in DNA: TGTGCCAGCCAAGAACGAACTACAAACAGGGGGCCCATCCCCAACGAGCAGTACTTC.

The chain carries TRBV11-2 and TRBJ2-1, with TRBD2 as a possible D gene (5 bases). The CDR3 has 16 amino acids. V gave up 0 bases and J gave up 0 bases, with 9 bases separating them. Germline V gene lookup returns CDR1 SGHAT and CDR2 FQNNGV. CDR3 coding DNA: TGTGCCAGCAGCTTAGACCAGCGGCCCTCCTACAATGAGCAGTTCTTC. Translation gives CASSLDQRPSYNEQFF.

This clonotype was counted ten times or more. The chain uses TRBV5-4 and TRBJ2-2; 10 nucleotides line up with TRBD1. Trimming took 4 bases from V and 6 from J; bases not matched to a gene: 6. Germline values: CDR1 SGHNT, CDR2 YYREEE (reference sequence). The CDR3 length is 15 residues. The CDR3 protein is CASSLGTGVAGELFF. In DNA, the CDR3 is TGTGCCAGCAGCCTCGGGACAGGGGTTGCCGGGGAGCTGTTTTTT.

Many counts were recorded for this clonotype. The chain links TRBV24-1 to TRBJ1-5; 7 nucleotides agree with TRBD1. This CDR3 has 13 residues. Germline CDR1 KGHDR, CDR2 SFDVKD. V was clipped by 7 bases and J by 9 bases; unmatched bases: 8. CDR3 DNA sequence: TGTGCCACCAGCGCACAGGGGTATCCGCCCCAGCATTTT. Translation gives CATSAQGYPPQHF.

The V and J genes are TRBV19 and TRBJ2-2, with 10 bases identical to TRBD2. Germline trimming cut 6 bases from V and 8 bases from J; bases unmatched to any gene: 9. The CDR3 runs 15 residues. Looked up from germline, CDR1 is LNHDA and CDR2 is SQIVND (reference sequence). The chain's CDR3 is CASRVLAGVTGELFF. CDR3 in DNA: TGTGCCAGTAGGGTGCTAGCGGGAGTAACGGGGGAGCTGTTTTTT.

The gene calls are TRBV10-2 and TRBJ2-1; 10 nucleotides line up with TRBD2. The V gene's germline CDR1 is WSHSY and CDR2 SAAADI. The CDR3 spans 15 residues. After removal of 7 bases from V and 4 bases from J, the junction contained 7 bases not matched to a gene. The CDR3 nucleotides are TGCGCCAGCACCTGGACTAGCGGCCCTTACAATGAGCAGTTCTTC. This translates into CASTWTSGPYNEQFF.

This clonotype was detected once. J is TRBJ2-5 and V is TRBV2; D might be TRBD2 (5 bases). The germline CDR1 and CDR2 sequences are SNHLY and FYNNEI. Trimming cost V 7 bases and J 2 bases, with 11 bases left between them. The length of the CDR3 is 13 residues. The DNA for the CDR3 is TGTGCCAGCACTAGGCCGGGGCAAGAGACCCAGTACTTC. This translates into CASTRPGQETQYF.

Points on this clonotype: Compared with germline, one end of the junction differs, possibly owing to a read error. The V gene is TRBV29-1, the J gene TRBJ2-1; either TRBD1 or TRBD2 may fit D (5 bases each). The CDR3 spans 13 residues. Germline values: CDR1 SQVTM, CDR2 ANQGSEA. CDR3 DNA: TGCAGCGTTGAGGGGACCGCCTACAGTGAGCAGTTCTTC. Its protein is CSVEGTAYSEQFF.

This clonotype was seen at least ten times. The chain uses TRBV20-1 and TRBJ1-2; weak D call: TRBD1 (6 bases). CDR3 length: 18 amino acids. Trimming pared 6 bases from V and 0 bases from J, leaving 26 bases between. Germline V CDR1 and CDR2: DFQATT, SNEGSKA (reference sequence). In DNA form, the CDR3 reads TGCAGTGCCAGGGGCGGAGCCGATGGGGACCTACCTAACTATGGCTACACCTTC. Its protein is CSARGGADGDLPNYGYTF.

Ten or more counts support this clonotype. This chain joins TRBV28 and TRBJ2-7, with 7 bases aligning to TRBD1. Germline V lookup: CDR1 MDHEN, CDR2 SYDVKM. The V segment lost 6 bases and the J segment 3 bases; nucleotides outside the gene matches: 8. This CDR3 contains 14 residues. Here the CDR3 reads CASRRDSRYYEQYF. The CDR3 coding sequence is TGTGCCAGCAGAAGGGACAGTCGATACTACGAGCAGTACTTC.

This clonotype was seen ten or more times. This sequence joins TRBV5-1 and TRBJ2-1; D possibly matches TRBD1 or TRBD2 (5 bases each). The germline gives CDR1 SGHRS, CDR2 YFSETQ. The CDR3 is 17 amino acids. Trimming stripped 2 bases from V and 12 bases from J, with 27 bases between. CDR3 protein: CASSLEQAGAANEGQFF. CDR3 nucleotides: TGCGCCAGCAGCTTAGAACAGGCCGGCGCCGCCAATGAGGGGCAGTTCTTC.

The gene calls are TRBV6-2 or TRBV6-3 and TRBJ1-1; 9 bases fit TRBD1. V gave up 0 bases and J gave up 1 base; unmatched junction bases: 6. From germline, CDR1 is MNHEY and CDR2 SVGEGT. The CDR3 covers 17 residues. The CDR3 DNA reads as TGTGCCAGCAGTTACTCGATGGGACAGGGACCGAACACTGAAGCTTTCTTT. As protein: CASSYSMGQGPNTEAFF.

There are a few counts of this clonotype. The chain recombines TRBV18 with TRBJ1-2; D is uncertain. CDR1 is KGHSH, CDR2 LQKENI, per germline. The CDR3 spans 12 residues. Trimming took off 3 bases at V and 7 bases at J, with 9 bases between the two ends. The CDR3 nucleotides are TGTGCCAGCTCACCGGTCGCCGGTGGCTACACCTTC. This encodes CASSPVAGGYTF.

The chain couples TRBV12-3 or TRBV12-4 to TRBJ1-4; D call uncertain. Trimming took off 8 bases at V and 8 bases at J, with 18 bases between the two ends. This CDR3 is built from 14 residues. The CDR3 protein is CASGVQILLEKLFF. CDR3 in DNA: TGTGCCAGCGGTGTACAGATACTGCTAGAAAAACTGTTTTTT.

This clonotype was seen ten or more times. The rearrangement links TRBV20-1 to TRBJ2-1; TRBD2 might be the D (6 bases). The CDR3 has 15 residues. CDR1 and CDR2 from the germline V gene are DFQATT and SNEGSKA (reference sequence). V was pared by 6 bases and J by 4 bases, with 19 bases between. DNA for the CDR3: TGCAGTGCCCCCTCTGATAGCGGTTCATACAATGAGCAGTTCTTC. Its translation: CSAPSDSGSYNEQFF.

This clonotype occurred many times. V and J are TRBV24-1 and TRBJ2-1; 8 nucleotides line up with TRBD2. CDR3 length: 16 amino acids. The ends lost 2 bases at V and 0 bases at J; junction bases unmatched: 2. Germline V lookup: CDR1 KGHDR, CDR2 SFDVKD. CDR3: CATSDYSGSSYNEQFF. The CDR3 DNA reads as TGTGCCACCAGTGATTACAGCGGGAGCTCCTACAATGAGCAGTTCTTC.

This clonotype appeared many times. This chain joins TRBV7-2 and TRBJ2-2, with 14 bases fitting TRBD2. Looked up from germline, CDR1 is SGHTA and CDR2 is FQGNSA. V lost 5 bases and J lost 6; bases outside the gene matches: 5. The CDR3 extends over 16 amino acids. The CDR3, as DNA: TGTGCCAGCAGCACCCGGACTAGCGGGGGGCCCGGGGAGCTGTTTTTT. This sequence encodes CASSTRTSGGPGELFF.

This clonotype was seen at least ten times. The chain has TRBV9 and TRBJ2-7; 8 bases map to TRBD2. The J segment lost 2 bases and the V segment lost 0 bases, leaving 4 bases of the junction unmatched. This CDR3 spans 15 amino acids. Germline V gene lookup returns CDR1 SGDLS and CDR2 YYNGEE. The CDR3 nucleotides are TGTGCCAGCAGCGTAGACGGTAGCGGGGCCTACGAGCAGTACTTC. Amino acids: CASSVDGSGAYEQYF.

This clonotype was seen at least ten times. Here the CDR3 reads CASSPLDSHNSPLHF. As DNA, the CDR3 is TGCGCCAGCAGCCCCTTGGACAGCCATAATTCACCCCTCCACTTT. This chain uses TRBV5-1 with TRBJ1-6; D is perhaps TRBD1 (6 bases). V was trimmed by 4 bases and J by 5 bases, leaving 13 bases between them. The CDR3 sequence is 15 residues long. Looked up from germline, CDR1 is SGHRS and CDR2 is YFSETQ.

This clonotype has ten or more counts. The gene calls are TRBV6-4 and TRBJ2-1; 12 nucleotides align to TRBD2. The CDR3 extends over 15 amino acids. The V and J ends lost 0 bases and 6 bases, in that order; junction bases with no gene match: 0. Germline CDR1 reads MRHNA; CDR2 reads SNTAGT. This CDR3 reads CASSDSTSGSNEQFF. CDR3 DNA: TGTGCCAGCAGTGACTCGACTAGCGGGAGCAATGAGCAGTTCTTC.

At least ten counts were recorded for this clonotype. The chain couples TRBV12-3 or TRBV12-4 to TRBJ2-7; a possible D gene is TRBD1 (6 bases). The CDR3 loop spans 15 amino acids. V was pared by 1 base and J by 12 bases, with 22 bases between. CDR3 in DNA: TGTGCCAGCAGTTTAGTCGGGGAGCCAGGGGTAGAGACGTACTTC. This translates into CASSLVGEPGVETYF.

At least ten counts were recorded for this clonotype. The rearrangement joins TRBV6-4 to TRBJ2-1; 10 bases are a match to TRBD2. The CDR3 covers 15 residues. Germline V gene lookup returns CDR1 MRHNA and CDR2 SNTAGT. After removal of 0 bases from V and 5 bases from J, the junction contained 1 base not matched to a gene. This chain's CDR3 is CASSDSAGGNNEQFF. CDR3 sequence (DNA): TGTGCCAGCAGTGACTCAGCGGGGGGGAACAATGAGCAGTTCTTC.

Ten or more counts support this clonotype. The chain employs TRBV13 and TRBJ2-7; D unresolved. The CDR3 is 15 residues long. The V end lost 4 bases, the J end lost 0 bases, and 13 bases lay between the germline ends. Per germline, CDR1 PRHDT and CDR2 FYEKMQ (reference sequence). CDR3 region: CASSSRLLPSYEQYF. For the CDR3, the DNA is TGTGCCAGCAGCTCCCGACTGTTACCCTCCTACGAGCAGTACTTC.

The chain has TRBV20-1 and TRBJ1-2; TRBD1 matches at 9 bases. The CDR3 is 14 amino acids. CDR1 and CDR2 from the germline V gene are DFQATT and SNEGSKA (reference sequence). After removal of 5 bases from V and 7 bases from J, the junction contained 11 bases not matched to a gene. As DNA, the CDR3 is TGCAGTGCTGAGGGAGACAGGGGGTTAATTGGCTACACCTTC. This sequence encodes CSAEGDRGLIGYTF.

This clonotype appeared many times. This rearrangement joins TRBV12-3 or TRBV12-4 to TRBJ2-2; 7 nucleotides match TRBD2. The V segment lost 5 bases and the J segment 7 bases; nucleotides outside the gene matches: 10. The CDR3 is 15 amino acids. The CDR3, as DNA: TGTGCCAGCAGTACGCCCCTGCGGGGGAGCGGGGAGCTGTTTTTT. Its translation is CASSTPLRGSGELFF.

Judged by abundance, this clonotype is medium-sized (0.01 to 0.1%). CDR3 region: CATSRPRRTNEQFF. The CDR3 DNA is TGTGCCACCAGCAGACCCCGGCGGACCAATGAGCAGTTCTTC. The chain combines TRBV15 with TRBJ2-1, with D uncertain. The CDR3 loop spans 14 amino acids. Germline V gives CDR1 LNHNV, CDR2 YYDKDF (reference sequence). Trimming removed 2 bases at V and 6 bases at J, with 11 bases between. Together with reference TRBV15 and TRBJ2-1, the CDR3 gives the full variable domain: DAMVIQNPRYQVTQFGKPVTLSCSQTLNHNVMYWYQQKSSQAPKLLFHYYDKDFNNEADTPDNFQSRRPNTSFCFLDIRSPGLGDTAMYLCATSRPRRTNEQFFGPGTRLTVL.